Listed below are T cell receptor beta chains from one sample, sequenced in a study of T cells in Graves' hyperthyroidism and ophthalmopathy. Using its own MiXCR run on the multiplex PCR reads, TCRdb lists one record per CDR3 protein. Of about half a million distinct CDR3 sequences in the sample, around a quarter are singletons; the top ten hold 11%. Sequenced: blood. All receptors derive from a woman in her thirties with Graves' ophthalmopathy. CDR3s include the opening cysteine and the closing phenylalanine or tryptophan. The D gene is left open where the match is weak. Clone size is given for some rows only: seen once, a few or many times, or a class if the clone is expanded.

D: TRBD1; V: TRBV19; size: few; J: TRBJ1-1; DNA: TGTGCCAGTAGTTCACAGGGGCGAGCTTTCTTT; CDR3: CASSSQGRAFF
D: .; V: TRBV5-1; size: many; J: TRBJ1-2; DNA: TGCGCCAGCAGCTCGGACATAACTGGGGATGGCTACACCTTC; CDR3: CASSSDITGDGYTF
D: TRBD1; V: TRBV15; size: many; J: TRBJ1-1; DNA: TGTGCCACCAGCAGCACAGGGGAAACTGAAGCTTTCTTT; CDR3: CATSSTGETEAFF
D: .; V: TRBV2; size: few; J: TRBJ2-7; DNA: TGTGCCACCCGGAGAGGGCCGAGCTCCTACGAGCAGTACTTC; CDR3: CATRRGPSSYEQYF
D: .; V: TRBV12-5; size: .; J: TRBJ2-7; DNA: TGTGCTAGTGGTTTGTGGGGACGGTCCTACGAGCAGTACTTC; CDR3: CASGLWGRSYEQYF
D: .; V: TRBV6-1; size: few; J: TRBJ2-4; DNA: TGTGCCAGCAGTAGTAAAGAAAACATTCAGTACTTC; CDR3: CASSSKENIQYF
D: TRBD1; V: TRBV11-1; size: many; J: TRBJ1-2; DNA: TGTGCCAGCAGTACTACAGTCGGGACAGGAGTCTATGGCTACACCTTC; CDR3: CASSTTVGTGVYGYTF
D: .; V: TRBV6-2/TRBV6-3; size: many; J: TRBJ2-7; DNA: TGTGCCAGCAGTTACTTCGTGGGGGGCTACGAGCAGTACTTC; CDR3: CASSYFVGGYEQYF
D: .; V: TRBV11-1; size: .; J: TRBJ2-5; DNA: TGTGCCAGCAGCTTACCCCTCATGGAGGGGGGGCCCCAGGAGACCCAGTACTTC; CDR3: CASSLPLMEGGPQETQYF
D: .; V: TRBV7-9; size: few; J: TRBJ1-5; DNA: TGTGCCAGCAGCTCAGAATTCCCCGAGACCCAGCATTTT; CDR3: CASSSEFPETQHF
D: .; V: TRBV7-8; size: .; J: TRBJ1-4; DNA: TGTGCCAGCAGCTTTGGACGGGTGGGGGTTGAAAAACTGTTTTTT; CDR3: CASSFGRVGVEKLFF
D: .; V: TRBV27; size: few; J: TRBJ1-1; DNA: TGTGCCAGCAGTTTATGGGGGAGAGGGGGACTAATTCGAATGAACACTGAAGCTTTCTTT; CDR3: CASSLWGRGGLIRMNTEAFF
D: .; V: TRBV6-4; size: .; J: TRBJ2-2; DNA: TGTGCCAGCAGTGAGGGGCAGGGGTACAACACCGGGGAGCTGTTTTTT; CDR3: CASSEGQGYNTGELFF
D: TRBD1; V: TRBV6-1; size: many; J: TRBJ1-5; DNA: TGTGCCAGCAGTGAATCGGGCAGGGGGCTTGTAGGCAATCAGCCCCAGCATTTT; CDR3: CASSESGRGLVGNQPQHF
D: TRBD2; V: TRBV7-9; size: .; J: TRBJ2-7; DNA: TGTGCCAGCTGGGACTACATCGCCCAGCACTTC; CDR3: CASWDYIAQHF
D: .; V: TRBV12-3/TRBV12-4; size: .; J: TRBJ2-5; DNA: TGTGCCAGCAGTGGGGGTAGCCCTTGGGAGACCCAGTACTTC; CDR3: CASSGGSPWETQYF
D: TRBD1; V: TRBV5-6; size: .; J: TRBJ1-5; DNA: TGTGCCAGCAGCTTGCCCCTAGGAGACAGGGGTGGGAGCAATCAGCCCCAGCATTTT; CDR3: CASSLPLGDRGGSNQPQHF
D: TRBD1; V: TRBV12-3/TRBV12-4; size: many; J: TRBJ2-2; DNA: TGTGCCAGCAGAGGGACAGGGAGGGACACCGGGGAGCTGTTTTTT; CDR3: CASRGTGRDTGELFF
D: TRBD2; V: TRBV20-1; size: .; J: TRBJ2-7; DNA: TGCAGTGCTGCCGGGACTAGGACGAGCGAGCAGTACTTC; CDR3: CSAAGTRTSEQYF
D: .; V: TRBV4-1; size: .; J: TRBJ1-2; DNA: TGCGCCAGCAGCCAAGAAGACAGGCTCGGGGCTGGCTACACCTTC; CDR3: CASSQEDRLGAGYTF
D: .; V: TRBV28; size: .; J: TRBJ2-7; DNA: TGTGCCAGCAGTCTCCCTGGACAGTGGAGCCACGAGCAGTACTTC; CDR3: CASSLPGQWSHEQYF
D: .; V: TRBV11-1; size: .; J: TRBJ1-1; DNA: TGTGCCAGCAGCTTAAGCAGGGTAAATGAAGCTTTCTTT; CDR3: CASSLSRVNEAFF
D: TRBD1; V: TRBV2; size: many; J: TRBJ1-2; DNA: TGTGCCAGGACAGGGGGATACGAGGGCTACACCTTC; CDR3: CARTGGYEGYTF
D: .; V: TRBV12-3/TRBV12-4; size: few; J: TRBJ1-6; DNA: TGTGCCAGCAGTTTAGCAGGGTTGGATTCACCCCTCCACTTT; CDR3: CASSLAGLDSPLHF
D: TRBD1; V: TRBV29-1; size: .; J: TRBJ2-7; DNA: TGCAGCGTGGGGGCAAACCCGGGACAGGGGACCTACGAGCAGTACTTC; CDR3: CSVGANPGQGTYEQYF
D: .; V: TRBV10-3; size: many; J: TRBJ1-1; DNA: TGTGCCATCACTTCTACGGGGATGAACACTGAAGCTTTCTTT; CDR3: CAITSTGMNTEAFF
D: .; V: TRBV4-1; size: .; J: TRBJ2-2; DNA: TGCGCCAGCAGCAAGGGGGGGGACCCGAACACCGGGGAGCTGTTTTTT; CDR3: CASSKGGDPNTGELFF
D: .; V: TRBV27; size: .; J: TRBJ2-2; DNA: TGTGCCAGCAGTTTACGGCAGCCGCCCACCGGGGAGCTGTTTTTT; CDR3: CASSLRQPPTGELFF
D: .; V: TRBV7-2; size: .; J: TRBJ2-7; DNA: TGTGCCAGCAGCTCAGCTGGGGATGGGGCCTACGAGCAGTACTTC; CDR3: CASSSAGDGAYEQYF
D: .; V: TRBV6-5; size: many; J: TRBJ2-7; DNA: TGTGCCAGCAGTTACTCTGGGCCGAGCTCCTACGAGCAGTACTTC; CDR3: CASSYSGPSSYEQYF
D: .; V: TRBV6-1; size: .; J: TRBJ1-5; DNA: TGTGCCAGCAGTGAAGGGCTCCGGGGATATCAGCCCCAGCATTTT; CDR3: CASSEGLRGYQPQHF
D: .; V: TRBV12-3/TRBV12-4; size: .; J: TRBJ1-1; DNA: TGTGCCAGCAGGGGACCCCACGTAGCTTTCTTT; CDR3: CASRGPHVAFF
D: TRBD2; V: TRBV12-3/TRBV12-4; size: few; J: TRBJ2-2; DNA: TGTGCCAGCAGTCCCCAGCGGGGGAACACCGGGGAGCTGTTTTTT; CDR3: CASSPQRGNTGELFF
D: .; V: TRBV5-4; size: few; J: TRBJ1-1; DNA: TGTGCCATTTCGCGTCAGGGCAGACGATACACTGAAGCTTTCTTT; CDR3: CAISRQGRRYTEAFF
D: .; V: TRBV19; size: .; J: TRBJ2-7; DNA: TGTGCACCGGACGAGCAGTACTTC; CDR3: CAPDEQYF
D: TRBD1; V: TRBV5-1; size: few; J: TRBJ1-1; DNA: TGCGCCAGCAGCGCAACCGGGACAGGGGGGAACACTGAAGCTTTCTTT; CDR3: CASSATGTGGNTEAFF
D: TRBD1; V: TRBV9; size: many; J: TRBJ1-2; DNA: TGTGCCAGCAGCGTAGCGGCCAGGGGGATGTATGGCTACACCTTC; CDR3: CASSVAARGMYGYTF
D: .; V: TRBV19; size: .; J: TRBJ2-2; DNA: TGTGCCAGTAATTTAGCGGCTAGGACCGGGGAGCTGTTTTTT; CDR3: CASNLAARTGELFF
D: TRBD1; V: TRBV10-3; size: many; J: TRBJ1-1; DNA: TGTGCCATCAGTGAGGGGACAGGGCCTCTGGACCAGATGAACACTGAAGCTTTCTTT; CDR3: CAISEGTGPLDQMNTEAFF
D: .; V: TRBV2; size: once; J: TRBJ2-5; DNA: TGTGCCAGCAGCGAAGGAGGCAGAGAGACCCAGTACTTC; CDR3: CASSEGGRETQYF
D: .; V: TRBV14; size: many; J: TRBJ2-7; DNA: TGTGCCAGCAGCCAAAGTAGGGCGGTCGTCTACGAGCAGTACTTC; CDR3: CASSQSRAVVYEQYF
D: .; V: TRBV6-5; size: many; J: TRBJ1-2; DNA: TGTGCCAGCAAAGTGGGAGGGAAAAACTATGGCTACACCTTC; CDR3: CASKVGGKNYGYTF
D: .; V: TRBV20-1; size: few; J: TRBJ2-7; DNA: TGCAGTGCTAGAGACGACACGGGAGACGAGCAGTACTTC; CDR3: CSARDDTGDEQYF
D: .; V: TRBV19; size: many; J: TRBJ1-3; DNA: TGTGCCAGTAGTATAGCCCAAAGGGATGGAAACACCATATATTTT; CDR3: CASSIAQRDGNTIYF
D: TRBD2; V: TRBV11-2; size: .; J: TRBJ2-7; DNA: TGTGCCAGCAGCTTAGAACGTTGGACTAGAGGCGAGCAGTACTTC; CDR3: CASSLERWTRGEQYF
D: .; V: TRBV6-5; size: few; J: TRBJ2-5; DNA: TGTGCCAGCAGCTATTCCAGGGGCCTGTGGGAGACCCAGTACTTC; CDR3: CASSYSRGLWETQYF
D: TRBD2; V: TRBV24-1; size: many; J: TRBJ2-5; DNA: TGTGCCACCAGTGAACCGGGACTAGCGCTACAAGAGACCCAGTACTTC; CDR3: CATSEPGLALQETQYF
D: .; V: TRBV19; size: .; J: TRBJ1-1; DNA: TGTGCCAGTAGTATTTCGGGGGGCGGAAACACTGAAGCTTTCTTT; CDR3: CASSISGGGNTEAFF
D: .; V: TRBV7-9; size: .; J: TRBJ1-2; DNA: TGTGCCAGCAGCTTAGGAGACATCTCCAGCTACACCTTC; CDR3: CASSLGDISSYTF
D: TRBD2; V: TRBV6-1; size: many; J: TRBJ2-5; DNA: TGTGCCAGCACTCGGGGACTAGCGGGGGAAGAGACCCAGTACTTC; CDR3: CASTRGLAGEETQYF
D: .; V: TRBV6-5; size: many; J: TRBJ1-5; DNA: TGTGCCAGCAGTTTGGACATCAATCAGCCCCAGCATTTT; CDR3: CASSLDINQPQHF
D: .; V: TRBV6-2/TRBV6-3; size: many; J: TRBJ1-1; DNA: TGTGCCAGCAGGGGAGACAGTCACACTGAAGCTTTCTTT; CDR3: CASRGDSHTEAFF
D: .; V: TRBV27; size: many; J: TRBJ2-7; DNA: TGTGCCAGCAGACCCGAGGTCGGGACACCCTACGAGCAGTACTTC; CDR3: CASRPEVGTPYEQYF
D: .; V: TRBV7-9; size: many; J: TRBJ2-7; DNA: TGTGCCAGCAGCTTAGCGCCCGACAGATTC; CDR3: CASSLAPDRF